This T cell receptor beta chain was captured in a study of T cells after posttransplantation cyclophosphamide. General study points: Donor CD8+ memory clones often dominated recipient blood repertoires at later times.

This related bone marrow graft donor gave peripheral blood on the day of marrow donation. Using immunoSEQ multiplex PCR, the repertoire was profiled, and TCRdb retains in-frame clones only, with some absent. This sample includes tens of thousands of clones with no singletons; its ten biggest clones take up 2.7%. The CDR3 extends over 11 amino acids. With 4 bases removed from V and 6 bases from J, the gap between germline ends came to 6 bases. Germline V CDR1 and CDR2: ENHRY, SYGVKD. This clone was seen repeatedly, ten times or more. Its antigen is currently unknown. This receptor was identified in a woman aged 60 to 75 in good health, CMV-negative, and a related stem cell transplant donor. This chain links TRBV10-3 with TRBJ1-2, with D unresolved. Sequenced input: PBMCs. The CDR3 sequence is CAISARDGYTF. CDR3 in DNA: TGTGCCATCAGTGCGAGGGATGGCTACACCTTC.